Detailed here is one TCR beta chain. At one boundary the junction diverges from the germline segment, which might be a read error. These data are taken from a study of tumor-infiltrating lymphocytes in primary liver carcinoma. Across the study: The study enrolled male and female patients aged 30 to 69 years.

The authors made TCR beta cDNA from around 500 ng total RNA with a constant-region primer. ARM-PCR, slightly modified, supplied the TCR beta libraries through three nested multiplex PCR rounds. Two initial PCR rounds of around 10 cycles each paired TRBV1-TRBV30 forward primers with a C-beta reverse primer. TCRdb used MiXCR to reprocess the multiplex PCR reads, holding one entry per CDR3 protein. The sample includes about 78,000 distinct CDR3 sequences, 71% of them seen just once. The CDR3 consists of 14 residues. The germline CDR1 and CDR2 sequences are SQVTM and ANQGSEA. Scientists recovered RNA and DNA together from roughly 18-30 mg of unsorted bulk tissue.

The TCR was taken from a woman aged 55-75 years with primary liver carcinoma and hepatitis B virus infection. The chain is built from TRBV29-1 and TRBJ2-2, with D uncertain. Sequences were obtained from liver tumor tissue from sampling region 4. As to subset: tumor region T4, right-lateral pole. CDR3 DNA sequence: TGCAGCGTTGTGAGCCGGTGGAACACCTGGGAGCTGTTTTTT. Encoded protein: CSVVSRWNTWELFF.